These 27 T cell receptor beta chains came from one sample sequenced in a study of cytomegalovirus exposure and HLA in healthy donors. Researchers ran the PCR with 60 Vbeta and 13 Jbeta primers. TCRdb keeps only in-frame clones here, not all; method: immunoSEQ multiplex PCR. The repertoire includes more than 95,000 clones, 70% to 80% of them detected once, and 3.5% to 4.5% sits in the top ten. Sequenced input: PBMCs. The receptors here all came from a man aged 35 to 55 in good health and CMV-seropositive.

This rearrangement joins TRBV25-1 to TRBJ2-1, with a tentative D call TRBD2 (6 bases). Per germline, CDR1 MGHDK and CDR2 SYGVNS. Trimming shortened V by 8 bases and J by 6 bases, and 17 bases separated the two germline ends. The CDR3 has 14 residues. The CDR3 region has the DNA TGTGCCAGCCGTTCCTCGGGACTTGGCAATGAGCAGTTCTTC. Protein sequence: CASRSSGLGNEQFF.

The gene calls are TRBV5-6 and TRBJ2-6, with D tentatively TRBD1 (7 bases). The germline V gene encodes CDR1 SGHDT and CDR2 YYEEEE. V was shortened by 2 bases and J by 0 bases, with 15 bases between the two germline ends. The CDR3 spans 18 residues. The CDR3 loop reads CASSFGPGGNSGANVLTF. CDR3 DNA: TGTGCCAGCAGCTTTGGTCCAGGGGGGAACTCTGGGGCCAACGTCCTGACTTTC.

CDR3 sequence: CSVVLVTEAFF. The CDR3 region has the DNA TGCAGCGTTGTGCTAGTCACTGAAGCTTTCTTT. The genes are TRBV29-1 and TRBJ1-1; D is unclear. The CDR3 is 11 residues long. Germline V gene sequence: CDR1 SQVTM, CDR2 ANQGSEA. Trimming took 4 bases from V and 4 from J, leaving 7 bases between them.

This clone was counted once. The V call is TRBV6-5, the J call TRBJ1-1; 8 bases agree with TRBD1. CDR1 is MNHEY and CDR2 is SVGAGI in the germline V gene. The trim removed 6 bases at V and 0 bases at J, leaving 6 bases unmatched. The CDR3 is made up of 15 amino acids. DNA for the CDR3: TGTGCCAGCAGACCAACAGGGGGTATGAACACTGAAGCTTTCTTT. Its protein product is CASRPTGGMNTEAFF.

The chain has TRBV27 and TRBJ2-7; maybe TRBD2 (6 bases). The CDR3 has 15 amino acids. V lost 5 bases and J 1 base, leaving 15 bases between the germline ends. Germline loops: CDR1 MNHEY, CDR2 SMNVEV (reference sequence). The CDR3 loop is CASSKSGTVSYEQYF. CDR3 bases: TGTGCCAGCAGTAAATCAGGGACTGTATCCTACGAGCAGTACTTC.

The CDR3 sequence: CASSLRSENEQFF. CDR3 bases: TGTGCCAGCAGCCTGAGGTCCGAAAATGAGCAGTTCTTC. The rearrangement uses TRBV7-2 and TRBJ2-1; D call uncertain. V lost 5 bases and J 7 bases, leaving 12 bases between the germline ends. This CDR3 is 13 amino acids long. The germline CDR1 and CDR2 sequences are SGHTA and FQGNSA. Looking up the rest from reference TRBV7-2 and TRBJ2-1 gives the full variable domain: GAGVSQSPSNKVTEKGKDVELRCDPISGHTALYWYRQSLGQGLEFLIYFQGNSAPDKSGLPSDRFSAERTGGSVSTLTIQRTQQEDSAVYLCASSLRSENEQFFGPGTRLTVL.

The chain is built from TRBV6-1 and TRBJ1-2; D not certain. This CDR3 contains 13 residues. The germline V gene has CDR1 MNHNS and CDR2 SASEGT. Trimming shortened V by 2 bases and J by 3 bases, and 7 bases separated the two germline ends. CDR3 region: CASSESGDYGYTF. DNA of the CDR3: TGTGCCAGCAGTGAATCCGGAGACTATGGCTACACCTTC.

CDR3 DNA: TGTGCCAGCAGAACAGGGGGCGCGGGTGAAAAACTGTTTTTT. Amino acids: CASRTGGAGEKLFF. The V call is TRBV6-5, the J call TRBJ1-4, with 9 bases fitting TRBD1. There are 14 residues in the CDR3. Germline lookup yields CDR1 MNHEY and CDR2 SVGAGI. After removal of 6 bases from V and 7 bases from J, the junction contained 6 bases not matched to a gene.

V usage is TRBV7-3 and J usage is TRBJ2-6; 8 bases are a match to TRBD1. Germline loops: CDR1 SGHTA, CDR2 FQGTGA. V was pared by 4 bases and J by 4 bases, with 3 bases of the junction left unmatched. The CDR3 length is 15 residues. CDR3 amino acids: CASSSRGRGANVLTF. The CDR3 DNA follows: TGTGCCAGCAGCTCCAGGGGGCGGGGGGCCAACGTCCTGACTTTC.

This clone showed up just a few times. V is TRBV29-1 and J is TRBJ2-5; 8 bases line up with TRBD2. The CDR3 runs to 13 residues. After removal of 6 bases from V and 5 bases from J, the junction contained 8 bases not matched to a gene. Germline V lookup: CDR1 SQVTM, CDR2 ANQGSEA. DNA of the CDR3: TGCAGCGTAATCGGGGGGGGAGGGGAGACCCAGTACTTC. Its protein is CSVIGGGGETQYF.

The genes are TRBV4-3 and TRBJ2-2, with a tentative D call TRBD2 (6 bases). The CDR3 runs to 15 residues. The germline gives CDR1 LGHNA, CDR2 YSLEER. Trimming stripped 0 bases from V and 4 bases from J, with 9 bases between. CDR3 in DNA: TGCGCCAGCAGCCAAGATCGAGCGGGCACCGGGGAGCTGTTTTTT. This gives the protein CASSQDRAGTGELFF.

This clone was observed a few times. This chain connects TRBV7-8 to TRBJ2-5; D perhaps matches TRBD1 (5 bases). With 7 bases removed from V and 4 bases from J, the gap between germline ends came to 16 bases. Per germline, CDR1 SGHVS and CDR2 FQNEAQ. The CDR3 runs to 14 residues. The CDR3 loop is CASTTGPQGETQYF. The CDR3 nucleotides are TGTGCCAGCACCACCGGGCCCCAGGGAGAGACCCAGTACTTC.

V usage is TRBV11-2 and J usage is TRBJ2-1, with a weak D call TRBD2 (5 bases). This CDR3 comprises 13 residues. CDR1 is SGHAT and CDR2 is FQNNGV in the germline V gene. Trimming cost V 1 base and J 5 bases, with 6 bases left between them. CDR3 residues: CASSLVGNNEQFF. The CDR3 DNA reads as TGTGCCAGCAGCTTAGTCGGGAACAATGAGCAGTTCTTC.

This sequence joins TRBV6-4 and TRBJ2-1, with D possibly being TRBD2 (6 bases). Between the trimmed V and J ends, which lost 5 bases and 8 bases, there was a span of 13 bases. The CDR3 length is 13 residues. Germline-derived CDR1 and CDR2 are MRHNA and SNTAGT. CDR3 in amino acids: CASSRERGYEQFF. The CDR3 DNA follows: TGTGCCAGCAGTCGGGAGCGCGGATATGAGCAGTTCTTC.

The V call is TRBV6-5, the J call TRBJ2-7, with 8 bases aligning to TRBD2. The CDR3 runs 14 residues. Germline lookup yields CDR1 MNHEY and CDR2 SVGAGI. V gave up 2 bases and J gave up 2 bases; unmatched junction bases: 2. The CDR3, as DNA: TGTGCCAGCAGTTACCGGGAGGGTACCTACGAGCAGTACTTC. Encoded protein: CASSYREGTYEQYF.

This sequence joins TRBV14 and TRBJ2-2, with 7 bases identical to TRBD1. This CDR3 has 19 residues. J gave up 1 base and V 4 bases, and 15 bases lay outside the gene matches. Looked up from germline, CDR1 is SGHDN and CDR2 is FVKESK. CDR3 sequence: CASSLRGQGPKWNTGELFF. The CDR3, as DNA: TGTGCCAGCAGCCTAAGGGGGCAGGGGCCAAAGTGGAACACCGGGGAGCTGTTTTTT.

This clone has only a few counts. The chain employs TRBV7-9 and TRBJ1-2; 8 nucleotides agree with TRBD1. The CDR3 is 16 residues long. The V and J ends lost 1 base and 1 base, in that order; junction bases with no gene match: 5. Germline CDR1 and CDR2: SEHNR and FQNEAQ (reference sequence). CDR3 loop: CASSLGTGLVNYGYTF. The CDR3 coding sequence is TGTGCCAGCAGCTTAGGGACAGGGCTTGTTAACTATGGCTACACCTTC.

This clone showed up just once. V usage is TRBV15 and J usage is TRBJ2-3; TRBD2 matches 7 bases. The germline CDR1 and CDR2 sequences are LNHNV and YYDKDF (reference sequence). The J segment lost 5 bases and the V segment lost 0 bases, leaving 5 bases of the junction unmatched. This CDR3 region has 15 residues. CDR3 DNA sequence: TGTGCCACCAGCAGAGATCCAGGGAGGGAAGATACGCAGTATTTT. This translates into CATSRDPGREDTQYF.

J is TRBJ2-7 and V is TRBV28, with 7 bases fitting TRBD2. The germline V gene has CDR1 MDHEN and CDR2 SYDVKM. This CDR3 is built from 15 residues. The J segment lost 1 base and the V segment lost 4 bases, leaving 7 bases of the junction unmatched. The CDR3 DNA reads as TGTGCCAGCAGTTGGGCGGGGAGGGTTTCCTACGAGCAGTACTTC. Amino acid sequence: CASSWAGRVSYEQYF.

The chain carries TRBV7-9 and TRBJ2-5; D perhaps matches TRBD1 (5 bases). Germline values: CDR1 SEHNR, CDR2 FQNEAQ (reference sequence). The CDR3 is made up of 13 amino acids. With 6 bases removed from V and 2 bases from J, the gap between germline ends came to 10 bases. The CDR3 region is CASSLGQQETQYF. The CDR3 region has the DNA TGTGCCAGCAGTCTCGGACAACAAGAGACCCAGTACTTC.

A few counts support this clone. The chain couples TRBV28 to TRBJ2-4, with D perhaps TRBD2 (6 bases). The length of the CDR3 is 17 residues. The germline V gene encodes CDR1 MDHEN and CDR2 SYDVKM. The ends were cut back, 5 bases at V and 0 bases at J, with 17 bases in the middle. CDR3 sequence: CASSLSGRAIAKNIQYF. The CDR3 DNA reads as TGTGCCAGCAGTCTGAGCGGGCGGGCCATAGCCAAAAACATTCAGTACTTC.

This chain uses TRBV6-1 with TRBJ2-7, with TRBD1 matching over 8 bases. Germline CDR1 reads MNHNS; CDR2 reads SASEGT. With 0 bases clipped from V and 3 bases from J, the junction kept 1 base outside the gene matches. This CDR3 is 14 amino acids long. CDR3 nucleotide sequence: TGTGCCAGCAGTGAAGCCGGACAGGGCTACGAGCAGTACTTC. It encodes CASSEAGQGYEQYF.

The chain is built from TRBV10-2 and TRBJ1-4, with TRBD1 matching over 7 bases. The CDR3 loop spans 15 amino acids. The V segment lost 0 bases and the J segment 8 bases; nucleotides outside the gene matches: 6. The germline CDR1 and CDR2 sequences are WSHSY and SAAADI. CDR3 sequence reads: CASSESGRGNEKLFF. The CDR3 nucleotides are TGCGCCAGCAGTGAGTCGGGCAGGGGGAACGAAAAACTGTTTTTT.

This chain connects TRBV5-4 to TRBJ2-2; 12 bases agree with TRBD2. Germline V gene data show CDR1 as SGHNT and CDR2 as YYREEE (reference sequence). This CDR3 is built from 16 residues. Unmatched junction bases numbered 8, after V lost 6 bases and J lost 5 bases. CDR3 in DNA: TGTGCCAGCACCCGACTAGCGGGAGTACAAACCGGGGAGCTGTTTTTT. It yields the protein CASTRLAGVQTGELFF.

This chain joins TRBV30 and TRBJ1-5; D call uncertain. The CDR3 is 14 residues long. CDR1 and CDR2 (germline): GTSNPN, SVGIG (reference sequence). V was shortened by 0 bases and J by 7 bases, with 13 bases between the two germline ends. Here the CDR3 reads CAWSVPDFRQPQHF. CDR3 nucleotide sequence: TGTGCCTGGAGTGTACCAGACTTTCGCCAGCCCCAGCATTTT.

The chain combines TRBV27 with TRBJ2-1; maybe TRBD2 (5 bases). V dropped 3 bases and J dropped 5 bases, with 11 bases sitting between them. The germline gives CDR1 MNHEY, CDR2 SMNVEV (reference sequence). This CDR3 spans 14 amino acids. Here the CDR3 reads CASSFETTDNEQFF. In DNA, the CDR3 is TGTGCCAGCAGTTTCGAGACTACGGACAATGAGCAGTTCTTC.

The chain combines TRBV9 with TRBJ2-1; the D gene is possibly TRBD2 (6 bases). The germline V and J ends were trimmed by 4 bases and 9 bases, with 20 bases remaining between them. CDR3 length: 15 residues. Germline V gene lookup returns CDR1 SGDLS and CDR2 YYNGEE. The CDR3 sequence is CASSLEGPQRGEQFF. The CDR3 DNA reads as TGTGCCAGCAGCTTGGAGGGACCGCAGAGGGGTGAGCAGTTCTTC.